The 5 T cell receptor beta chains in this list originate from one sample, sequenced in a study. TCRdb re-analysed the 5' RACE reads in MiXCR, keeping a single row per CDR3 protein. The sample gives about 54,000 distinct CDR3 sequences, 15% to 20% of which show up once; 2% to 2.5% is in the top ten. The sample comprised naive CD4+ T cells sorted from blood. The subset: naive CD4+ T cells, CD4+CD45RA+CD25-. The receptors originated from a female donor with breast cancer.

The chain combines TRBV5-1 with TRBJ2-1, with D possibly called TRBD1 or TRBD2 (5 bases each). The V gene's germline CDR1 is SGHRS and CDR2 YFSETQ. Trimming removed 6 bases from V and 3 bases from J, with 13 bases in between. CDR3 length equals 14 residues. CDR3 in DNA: TGCGCCAGCAAGGTGGGACGGGACTACAATGAGCAGTTCTTC. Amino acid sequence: CASKVGRDYNEQFF.

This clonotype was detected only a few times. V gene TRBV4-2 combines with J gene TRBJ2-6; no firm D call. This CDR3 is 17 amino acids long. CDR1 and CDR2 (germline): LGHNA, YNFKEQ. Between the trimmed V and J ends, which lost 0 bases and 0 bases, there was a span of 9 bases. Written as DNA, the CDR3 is TGTGCCAGCAGCCAAGAGGTGGTGGCCTCTGGGGCCAACGTCCTGACTTTC. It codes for CASSQEVVASGANVLTF.

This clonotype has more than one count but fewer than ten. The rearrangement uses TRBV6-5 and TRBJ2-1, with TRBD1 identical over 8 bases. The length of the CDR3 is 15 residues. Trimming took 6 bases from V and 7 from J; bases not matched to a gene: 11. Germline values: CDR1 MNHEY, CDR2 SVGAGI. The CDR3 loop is CASSPGGRRLNEQFF. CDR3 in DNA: TGTGCCAGCAGCCCAGGGGGCAGGCGCCTAAATGAGCAGTTCTTC.

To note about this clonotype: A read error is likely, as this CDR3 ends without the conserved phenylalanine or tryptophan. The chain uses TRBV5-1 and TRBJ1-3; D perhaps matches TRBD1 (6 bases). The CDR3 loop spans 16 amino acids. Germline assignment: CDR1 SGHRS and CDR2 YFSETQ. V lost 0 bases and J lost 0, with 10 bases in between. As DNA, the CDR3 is TGCGCCAGCAGCTTGGCTTTGGGGGCCTCTGGAAACACCATATATTCT. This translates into CASSLALGASGNTIYS.

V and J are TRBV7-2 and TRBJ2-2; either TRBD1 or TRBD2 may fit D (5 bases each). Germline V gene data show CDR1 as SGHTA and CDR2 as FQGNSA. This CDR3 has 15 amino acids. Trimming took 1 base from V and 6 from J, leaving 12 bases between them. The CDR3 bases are TGTGCCAGCAGCTTAGGAACCCCGGGGCCCGGGGAGCTGTTTTTT. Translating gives CASSLGTPGPGELFF.